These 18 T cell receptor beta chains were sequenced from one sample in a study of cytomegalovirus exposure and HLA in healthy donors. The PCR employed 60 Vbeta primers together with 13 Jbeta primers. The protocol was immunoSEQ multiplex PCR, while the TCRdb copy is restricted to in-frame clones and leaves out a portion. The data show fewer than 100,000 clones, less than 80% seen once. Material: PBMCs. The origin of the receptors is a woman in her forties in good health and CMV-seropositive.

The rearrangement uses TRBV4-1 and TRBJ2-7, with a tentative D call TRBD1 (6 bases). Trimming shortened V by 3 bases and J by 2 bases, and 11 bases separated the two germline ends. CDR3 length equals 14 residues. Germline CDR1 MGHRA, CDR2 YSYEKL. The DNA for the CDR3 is TGCGCCAGCAGCCATTACGGACAGACCTACGAGCAGTACTTC. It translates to CASSHYGQTYEQYF.

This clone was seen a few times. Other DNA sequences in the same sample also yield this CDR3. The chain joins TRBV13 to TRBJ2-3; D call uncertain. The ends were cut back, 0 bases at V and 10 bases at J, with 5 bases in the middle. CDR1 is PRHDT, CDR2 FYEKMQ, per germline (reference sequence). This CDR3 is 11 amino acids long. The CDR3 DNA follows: TGTGCCAGCAGCTTAGGGATAGCGCAGTATTTT. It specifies CASSLGIAQYF.

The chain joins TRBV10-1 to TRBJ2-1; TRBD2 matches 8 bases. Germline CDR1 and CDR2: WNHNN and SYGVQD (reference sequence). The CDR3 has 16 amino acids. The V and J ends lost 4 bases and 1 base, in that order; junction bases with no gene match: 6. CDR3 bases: TGCGCCAGCAGTGCAGCGACTAGCGAGTCCTACAATGAGCAGTTCTTC. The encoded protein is CASSAATSESYNEQFF.

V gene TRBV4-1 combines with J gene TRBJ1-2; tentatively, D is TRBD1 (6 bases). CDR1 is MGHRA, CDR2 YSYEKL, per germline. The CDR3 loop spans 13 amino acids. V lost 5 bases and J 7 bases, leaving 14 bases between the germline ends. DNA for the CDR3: TGCGCCAGCAGCGAATCCCAGGGGTTTGGCTACACCTTC. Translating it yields CASSESQGFGYTF.

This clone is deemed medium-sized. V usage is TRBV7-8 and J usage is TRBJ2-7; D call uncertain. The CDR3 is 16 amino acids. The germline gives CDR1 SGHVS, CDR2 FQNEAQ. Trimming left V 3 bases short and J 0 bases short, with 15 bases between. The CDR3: CASSLETRGSSYEQYF. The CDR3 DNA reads TGTGCCAGCAGCTTGGAGACTCGTGGTAGCTCCTACGAGCAGTACTTC.

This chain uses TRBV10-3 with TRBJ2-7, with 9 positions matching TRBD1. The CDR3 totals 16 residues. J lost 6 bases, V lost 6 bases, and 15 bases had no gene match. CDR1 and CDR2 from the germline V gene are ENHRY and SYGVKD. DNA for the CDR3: TGTGCCATCAGGGACCTGTCGGGACAGGGACTTCTCGAGCAGTACTTC. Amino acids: CAIRDLSGQGLLEQYF.

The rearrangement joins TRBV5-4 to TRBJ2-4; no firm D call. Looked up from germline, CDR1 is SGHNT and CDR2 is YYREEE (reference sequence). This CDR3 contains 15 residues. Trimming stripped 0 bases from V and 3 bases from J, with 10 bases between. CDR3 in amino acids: CASSLDARRKNIQYF. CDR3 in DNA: TGTGCCAGCAGCTTGGACGCGCGGCGCAAAAACATTCAGTACTTC.

For the CDR3, the DNA is TGCGCCAGCAGCCAAGAAGAAGGGCGGGAGCCCCAGCATTTT. Protein: CASSQEEGREPQHF. The rearrangement links TRBV4-1 to TRBJ1-5; no firm D call. V lost 0 bases to trimming and J lost 8 bases, with 11 bases between them. This CDR3 is 14 amino acids long. Germline V lookup: CDR1 MGHRA, CDR2 YSYEKL.

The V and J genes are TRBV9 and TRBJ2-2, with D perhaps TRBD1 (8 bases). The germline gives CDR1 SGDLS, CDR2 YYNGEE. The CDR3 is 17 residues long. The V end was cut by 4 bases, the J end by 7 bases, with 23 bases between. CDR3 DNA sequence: TGTGCCAGCAGCCCTTCAGGGGGCGGGAGTGGGATCGGGGAGCTGTTTTTT. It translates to CASSPSGGGSGIGELFF.

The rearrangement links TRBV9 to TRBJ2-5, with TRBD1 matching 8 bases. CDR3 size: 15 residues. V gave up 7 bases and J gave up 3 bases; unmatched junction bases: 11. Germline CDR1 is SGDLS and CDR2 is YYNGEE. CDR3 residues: CASGPTGAGKETQYF. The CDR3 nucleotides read TGTGCCAGCGGCCCGACAGGGGCCGGTAAAGAGACCCAGTACTTC.

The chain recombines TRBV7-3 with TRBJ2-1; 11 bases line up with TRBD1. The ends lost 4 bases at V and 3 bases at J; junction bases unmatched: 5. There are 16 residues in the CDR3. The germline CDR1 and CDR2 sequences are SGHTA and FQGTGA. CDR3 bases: TGTGCCAGCAGCTCCACCGGGACAGGGGGCTACAATGAGCAGTTCTTC. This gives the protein CASSSTGTGGYNEQFF. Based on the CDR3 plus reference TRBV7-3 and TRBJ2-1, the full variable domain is GAGVSQTPSNKVTEKGKYVELRCDPISGHTALYWYRQSLGQGPEFLIYFQGTGAADDSGLPNDRFFAVRPEGSVSTLKIQRTERGDSAVYLCASSSTGTGGYNEQFFGPGTRLTVL.

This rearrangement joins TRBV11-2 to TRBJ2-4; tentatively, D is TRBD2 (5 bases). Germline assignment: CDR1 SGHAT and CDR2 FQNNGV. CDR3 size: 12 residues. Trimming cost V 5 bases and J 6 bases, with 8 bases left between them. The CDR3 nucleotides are TGTGCCAGCAGCCTCGAGGGAAACATTCAGTACTTC. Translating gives CASSLEGNIQYF.

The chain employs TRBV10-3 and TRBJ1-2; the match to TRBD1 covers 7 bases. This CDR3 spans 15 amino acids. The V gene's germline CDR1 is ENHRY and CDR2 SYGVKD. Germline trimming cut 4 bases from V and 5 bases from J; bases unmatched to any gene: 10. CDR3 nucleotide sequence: TGTGCCATCAGTGGCCAAGGGGGACAGTCGTATGGCTACACCTTC. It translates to CAISGQGGQSYGYTF.

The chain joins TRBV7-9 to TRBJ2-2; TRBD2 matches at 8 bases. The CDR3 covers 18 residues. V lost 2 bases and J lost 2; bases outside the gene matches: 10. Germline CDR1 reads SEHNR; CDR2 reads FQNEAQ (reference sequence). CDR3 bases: TGTGCCAGCAGCTTAAGTGGAATAGCGGGATTTAACACCGGGGAGCTGTTTTTT. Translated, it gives CASSLSGIAGFNTGELFF.

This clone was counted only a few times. The CDR3 loop reads CAGQTGTYEQYF. CDR3 DNA: TGTGCCGGCCAGACAGGAACTTACGAGCAGTACTTC. The V and J genes are TRBV2 and TRBJ2-7, with D possibly TRBD1 on 6 matching bases. The CDR3 is 12 residues long. Trimming pared 11 bases from V and 4 bases from J, leaving 15 bases between. Germline V gene lookup returns CDR1 SNHLY and CDR2 FYNNEI.

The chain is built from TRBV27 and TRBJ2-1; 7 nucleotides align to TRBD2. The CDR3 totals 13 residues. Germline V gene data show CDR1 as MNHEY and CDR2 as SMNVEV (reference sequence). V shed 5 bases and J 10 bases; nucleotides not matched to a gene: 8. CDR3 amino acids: CASSSGISGEQFF. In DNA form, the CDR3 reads TGTGCCAGCAGTAGCGGGATATCGGGAGAGCAGTTCTTC.

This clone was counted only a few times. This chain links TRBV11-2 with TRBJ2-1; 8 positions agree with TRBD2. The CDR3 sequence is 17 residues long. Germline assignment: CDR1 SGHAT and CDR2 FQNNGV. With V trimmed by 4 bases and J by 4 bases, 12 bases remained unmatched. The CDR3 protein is CASSSRTLAESYNEQFF. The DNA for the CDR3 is TGTGCCAGCAGCTCCCGGACACTAGCGGAGTCTTACAATGAGCAGTTCTTC.

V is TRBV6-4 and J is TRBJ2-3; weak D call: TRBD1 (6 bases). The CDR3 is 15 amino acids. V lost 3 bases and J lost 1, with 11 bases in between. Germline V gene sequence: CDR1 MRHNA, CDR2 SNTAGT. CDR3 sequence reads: CASSEGPGGTDTQYF. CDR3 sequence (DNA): TGTGCCAGCAGTGAAGGGCCAGGGGGCACAGATACGCAGTATTTT.